The subject of this entry is one T cell receptor beta chain. Libraries were prepared by immunoSEQ multiplex PCR; TCRdb keeps only in-frame clonotypes and omits some of them. The sample shows 50,000 or so clones, 65% to 85% of them seen only once. The sort gate was single viable CD3+CD4+CD8-CD45RO+ cells for memory CD4+ T cells. The CDR3 runs to 17 residues. Germline-derived CDR1 and CDR2 are MDHEN and SYDVKM. J was trimmed by 5 bases and V by 5 bases; bases with no gene match: 14. The data were obtained in a study of memory CD4+ T cells and cytomegalovirus serostatus. The sample taken for sequencing was memory CD4+ T cells from blood. This chain connects TRBV28 to TRBJ2-1; 8 bases align to TRBD1. The TCR originated in an adult in good health and CMV-seronegative. CDR3 protein: CASSPFSGQGRDNEQFF. The CDR3 bases are TGTGCCAGCAGTCCCTTCTCAGGACAGGGTCGGGACAATGAGCAGTTCTTC.